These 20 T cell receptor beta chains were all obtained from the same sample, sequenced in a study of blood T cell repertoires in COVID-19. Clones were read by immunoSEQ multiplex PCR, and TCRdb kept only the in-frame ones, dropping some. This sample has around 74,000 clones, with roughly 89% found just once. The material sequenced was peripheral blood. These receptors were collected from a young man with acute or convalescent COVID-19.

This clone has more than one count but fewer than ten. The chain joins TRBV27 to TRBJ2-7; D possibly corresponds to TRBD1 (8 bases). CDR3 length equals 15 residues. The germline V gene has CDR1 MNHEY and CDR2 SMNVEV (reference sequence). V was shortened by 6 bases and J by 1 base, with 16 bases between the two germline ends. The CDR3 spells CASRRTGRESYEQYF. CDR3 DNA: TGTGCCAGCAGGCGGACAGGGAGGGAATCCTACGAGCAGTACTTC.

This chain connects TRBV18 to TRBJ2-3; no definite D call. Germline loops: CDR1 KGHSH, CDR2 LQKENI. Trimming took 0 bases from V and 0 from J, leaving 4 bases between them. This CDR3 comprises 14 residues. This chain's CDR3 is CASSPPESTDTQYF. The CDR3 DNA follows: TGTGCCAGCTCACCACCGGAGAGCACAGATACGCAGTATTTT. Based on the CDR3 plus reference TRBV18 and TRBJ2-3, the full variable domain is NAGVMQNPRHLVRRRGQEARLRCSPMKGHSHVYWYRQLPEEGLKFMVYLQKENIIDESGMPKERFSAEFPKEGPSILRIQQVVRGDSAAYFCASSPPESTDTQYFGPGTRLTVL.

The CDR3 DNA follows: TGTGCCAGCAGCCCGGACACCTATGGCTACACCTTC. Residues: CASSPDTYGYTF. The chain employs TRBV6-1 and TRBJ1-2; maybe TRBD1 (5 bases). V lost 6 bases to trimming and J lost 4 bases, with 9 bases between them. The length of the CDR3 is 12 residues. Germline V CDR1 and CDR2: MNHNS, SASEGT.

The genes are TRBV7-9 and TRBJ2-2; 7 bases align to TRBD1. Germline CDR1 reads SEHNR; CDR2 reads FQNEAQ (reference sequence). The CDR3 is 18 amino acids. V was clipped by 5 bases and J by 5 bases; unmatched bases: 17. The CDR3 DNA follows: TGTGCCAGCAGCAAAATCCGACCGGGACAGCTATCGACCGGGGAGCTGTTTTTT. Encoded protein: CASSKIRPGQLSTGELFF. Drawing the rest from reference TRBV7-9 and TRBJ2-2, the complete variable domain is DTGVSQNPRHKITKRGQNVTFRCDPISEHNRLYWYRQTLGQGPEFLTYFQNEAQLEKSRLLSDRFSAERPKGSFSTLEIQRTEQGDSAMYLCASSKIRPGQLSTGELFFGEGSRLTVL.

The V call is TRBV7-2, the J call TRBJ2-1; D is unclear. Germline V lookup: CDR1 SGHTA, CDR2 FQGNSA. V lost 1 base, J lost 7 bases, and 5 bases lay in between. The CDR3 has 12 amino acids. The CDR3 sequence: CASSLERNEQFF. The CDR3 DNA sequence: TGTGCCAGCAGCTTAGAACGGAATGAGCAGTTCTTC. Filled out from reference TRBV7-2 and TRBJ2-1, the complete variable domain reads GAGVSQSPSNKVTEKGKDVELRCDPISGHTALYWYRQSLGQGLEFLIYFQGNSAPDKSGLPSDRFSAERTGGSVSTLTIQRTQQEDSAVYLCASSLERNEQFFGPGTRLTVL.

CDR3 in DNA: TGTGCCAGCAGTTTAAACAGGGGAATTGACGAGCAGTACTTC. Residues: CASSLNRGIDEQYF. This chain links TRBV28 with TRBJ2-7; TRBD1 matches at 7 bases. J gave up 5 bases and V 2 bases, and 6 bases lay outside the gene matches. The CDR3 runs 14 residues. CDR1 is MDHEN, CDR2 SYDVKM, per germline.

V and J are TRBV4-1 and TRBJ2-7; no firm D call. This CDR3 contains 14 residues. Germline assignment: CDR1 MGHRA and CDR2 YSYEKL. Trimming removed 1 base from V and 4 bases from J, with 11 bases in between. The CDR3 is CASSQGGRAYEQYF. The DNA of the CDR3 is TGCGCCAGCAGCCAAGGAGGCCGTGCTTACGAGCAGTACTTC.

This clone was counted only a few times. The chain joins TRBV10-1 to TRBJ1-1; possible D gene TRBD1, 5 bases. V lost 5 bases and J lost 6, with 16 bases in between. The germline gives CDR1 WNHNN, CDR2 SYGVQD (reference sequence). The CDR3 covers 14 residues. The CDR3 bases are TGCGCCAGCAGTTCCCGGGGGACCCGGGCTGAAGCTTTCTTT. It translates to CASSSRGTRAEAFF.

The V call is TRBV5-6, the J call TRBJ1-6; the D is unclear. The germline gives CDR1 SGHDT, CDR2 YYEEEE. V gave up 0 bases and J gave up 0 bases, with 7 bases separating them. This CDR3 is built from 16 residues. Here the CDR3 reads CASSLDRSSYNSPLHF. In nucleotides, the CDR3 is TGTGCCAGCAGCTTGGACCGGAGCTCCTATAATTCACCCCTCCACTTT.

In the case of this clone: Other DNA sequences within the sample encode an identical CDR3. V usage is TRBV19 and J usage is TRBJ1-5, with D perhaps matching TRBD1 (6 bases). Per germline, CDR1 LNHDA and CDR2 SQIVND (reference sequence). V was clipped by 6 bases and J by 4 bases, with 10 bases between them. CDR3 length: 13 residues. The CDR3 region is CASRQTGNQPQHF. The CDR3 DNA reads TGTGCCAGTAGGCAGACAGGAAATCAGCCCCAGCATTTT.

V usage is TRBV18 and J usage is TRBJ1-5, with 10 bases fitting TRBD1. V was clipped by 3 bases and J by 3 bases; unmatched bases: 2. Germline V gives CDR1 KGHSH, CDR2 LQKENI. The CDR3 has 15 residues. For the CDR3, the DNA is TGTGCCAGCTCACCGGGACAGGGGTACAATCAGCCCCAGCATTTT. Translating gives CASSPGQGYNQPQHF.

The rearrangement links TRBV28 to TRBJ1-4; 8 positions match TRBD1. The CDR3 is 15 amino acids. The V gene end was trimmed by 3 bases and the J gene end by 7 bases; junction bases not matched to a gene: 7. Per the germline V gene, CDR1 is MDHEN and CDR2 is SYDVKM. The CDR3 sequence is CASSFGTGLPEKLFF. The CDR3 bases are TGTGCCAGCAGTTTCGGGACAGGTTTACCTGAAAAACTGTTTTTT.

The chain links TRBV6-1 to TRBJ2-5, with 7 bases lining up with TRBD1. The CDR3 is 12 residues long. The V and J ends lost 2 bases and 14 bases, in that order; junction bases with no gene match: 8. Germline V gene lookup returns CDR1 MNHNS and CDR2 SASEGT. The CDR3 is CASSELRQGSYF. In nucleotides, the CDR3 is TGTGCCAGCAGTGAACTGAGACAGGGTTCATACTTC.

CDR3 in DNA: TGTGCCAGAAGCTTGGACAGCTACACAGATACGCAGTATTTT. This sequence encodes CARSLDSYTDTQYF. The chain employs TRBV5-3 and TRBJ2-3; D unresolved. TRBV5-3 is identified as an open reading frame with a role that is uncertain. The CDR3 runs to 14 residues. Trimming removed 0 bases at V and 2 bases at J, with 7 bases between.

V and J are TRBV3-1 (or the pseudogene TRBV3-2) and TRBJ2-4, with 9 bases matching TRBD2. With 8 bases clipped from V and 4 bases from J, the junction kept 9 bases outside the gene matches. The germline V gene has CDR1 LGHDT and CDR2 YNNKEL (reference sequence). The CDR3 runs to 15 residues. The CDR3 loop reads CASLPREGRKNIQYF. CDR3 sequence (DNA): TGTGCCAGCCTACCGCGGGAGGGCCGTAAAAACATTCAGTACTTC.

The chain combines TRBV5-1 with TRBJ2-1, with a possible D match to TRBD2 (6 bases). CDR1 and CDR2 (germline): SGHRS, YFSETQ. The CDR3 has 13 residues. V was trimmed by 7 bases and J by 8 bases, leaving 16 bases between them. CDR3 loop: CASALGGWDEQFF. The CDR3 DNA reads TGCGCCAGCGCCCTGGGGGGTTGGGATGAGCAGTTCTTC.

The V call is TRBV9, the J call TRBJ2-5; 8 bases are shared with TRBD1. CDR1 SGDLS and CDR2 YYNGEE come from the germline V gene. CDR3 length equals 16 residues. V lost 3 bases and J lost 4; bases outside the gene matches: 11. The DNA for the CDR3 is TGTGCCAGCAGCGAGCGGACAGGGACTGTAGGAGAGACCCAGTACTTC. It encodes CASSERTGTVGETQYF.

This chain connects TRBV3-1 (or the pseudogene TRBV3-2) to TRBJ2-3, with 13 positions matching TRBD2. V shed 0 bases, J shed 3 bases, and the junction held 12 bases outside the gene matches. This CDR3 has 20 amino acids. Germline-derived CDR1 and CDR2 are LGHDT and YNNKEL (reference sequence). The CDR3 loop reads CASSQDPPCGTSGKTDTQYF. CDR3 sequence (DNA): TGTGCCAGCAGCCAAGATCCCCCATGCGGGACTAGCGGGAAGACAGATACGCAGTATTTT.

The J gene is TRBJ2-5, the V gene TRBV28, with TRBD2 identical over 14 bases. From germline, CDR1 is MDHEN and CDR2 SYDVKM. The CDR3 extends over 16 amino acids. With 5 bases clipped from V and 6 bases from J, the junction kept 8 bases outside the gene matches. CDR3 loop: CASSPGTSGSLQTQYF. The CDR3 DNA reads TGTGCCAGCAGTCCAGGGACTAGCGGGAGCTTGCAGACCCAGTACTTC.

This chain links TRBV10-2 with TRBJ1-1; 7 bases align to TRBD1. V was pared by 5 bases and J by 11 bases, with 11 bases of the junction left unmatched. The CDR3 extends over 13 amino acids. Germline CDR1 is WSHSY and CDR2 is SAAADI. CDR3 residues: CASSLDRALPAFF. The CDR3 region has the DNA TGCGCCAGCAGTTTAGACAGGGCCTTACCGGCTTTCTTT.